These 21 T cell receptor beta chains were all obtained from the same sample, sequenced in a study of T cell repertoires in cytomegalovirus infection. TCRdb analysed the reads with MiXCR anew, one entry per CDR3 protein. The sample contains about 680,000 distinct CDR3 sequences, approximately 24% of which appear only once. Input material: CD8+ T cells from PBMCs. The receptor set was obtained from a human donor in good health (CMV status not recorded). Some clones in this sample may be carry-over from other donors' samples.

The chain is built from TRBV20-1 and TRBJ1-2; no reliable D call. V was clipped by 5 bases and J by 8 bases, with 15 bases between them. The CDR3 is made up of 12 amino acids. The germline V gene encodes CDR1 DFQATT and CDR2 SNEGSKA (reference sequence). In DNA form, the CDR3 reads TGCAGTGCTCAGGCCGTTTTCAGGGGCTACACCTTC. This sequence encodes CSAQAVFRGYTF.

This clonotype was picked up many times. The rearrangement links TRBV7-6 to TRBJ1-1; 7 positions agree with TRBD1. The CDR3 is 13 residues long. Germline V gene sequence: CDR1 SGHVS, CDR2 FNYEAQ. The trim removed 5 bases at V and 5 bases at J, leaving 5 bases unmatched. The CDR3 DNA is TGTGCCAGCAGCCCAATACAGGGGACTGAAGCTTTCTTT. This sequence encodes CASSPIQGTEAFF.

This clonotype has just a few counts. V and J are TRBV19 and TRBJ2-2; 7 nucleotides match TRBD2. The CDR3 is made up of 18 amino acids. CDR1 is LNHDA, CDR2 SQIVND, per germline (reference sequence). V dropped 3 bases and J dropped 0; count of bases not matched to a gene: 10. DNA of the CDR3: TGTGCCAGTAGTATTAGGGCTAGCGGACTATCGAACACCGGGGAGCTGTTTTTT. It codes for CASSIRASGLSNTGELFF.

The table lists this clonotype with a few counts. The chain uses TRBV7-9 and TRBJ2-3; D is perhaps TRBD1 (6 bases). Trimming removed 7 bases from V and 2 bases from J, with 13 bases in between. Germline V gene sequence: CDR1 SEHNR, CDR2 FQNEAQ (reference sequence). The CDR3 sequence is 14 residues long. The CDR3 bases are TGTGCCAGCACAGGGGAAGGGCCCACAGATACGCAGTATTTT. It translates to CASTGEGPTDTQYF.

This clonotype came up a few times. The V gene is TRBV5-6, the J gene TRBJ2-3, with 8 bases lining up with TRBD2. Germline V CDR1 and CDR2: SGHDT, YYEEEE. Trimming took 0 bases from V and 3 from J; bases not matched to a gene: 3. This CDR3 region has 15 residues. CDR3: CASSLVASGTDTQYF. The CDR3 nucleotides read TGTGCCAGCAGCTTGGTTGCTAGCGGGACAGATACGCAGTATTTT.

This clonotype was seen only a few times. CDR3 residues: CSVGTGTGYTF. The DNA for the CDR3 is TGCAGCGTTGGGACAGGTACTGGCTACACCTTC. The chain combines TRBV29-1 with TRBJ1-2, with 7 bases matching TRBD1. The germline V gene has CDR1 SQVTM and CDR2 ANQGSEA. The CDR3 length is 11 residues. V lost 4 bases, J lost 7 bases, and 3 bases stayed unmatched.

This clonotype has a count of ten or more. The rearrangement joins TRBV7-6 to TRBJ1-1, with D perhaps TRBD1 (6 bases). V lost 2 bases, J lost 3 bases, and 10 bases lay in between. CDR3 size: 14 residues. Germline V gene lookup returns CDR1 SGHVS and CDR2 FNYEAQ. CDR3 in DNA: TGTGCCAGCAGCTTATGGGAGGGGGACACTGAAGCTTTCTTT. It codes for CASSLWEGDTEAFF.

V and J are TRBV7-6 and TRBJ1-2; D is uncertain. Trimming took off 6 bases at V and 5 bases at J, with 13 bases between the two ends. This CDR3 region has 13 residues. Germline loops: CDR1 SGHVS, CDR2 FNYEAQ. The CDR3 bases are TGTGCCAGCAGGCCGGGGAGTTCATATGGCTACACCTTC. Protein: CASRPGSSYGYTF.

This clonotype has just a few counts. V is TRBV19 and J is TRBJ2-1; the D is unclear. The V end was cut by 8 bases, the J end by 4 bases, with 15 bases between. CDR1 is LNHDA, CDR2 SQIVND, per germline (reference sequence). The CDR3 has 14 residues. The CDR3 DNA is TGTGCCAGTCATTTCGGCACTAAGTACAATGAGCAGTTCTTC. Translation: CASHFGTKYNEQFF.

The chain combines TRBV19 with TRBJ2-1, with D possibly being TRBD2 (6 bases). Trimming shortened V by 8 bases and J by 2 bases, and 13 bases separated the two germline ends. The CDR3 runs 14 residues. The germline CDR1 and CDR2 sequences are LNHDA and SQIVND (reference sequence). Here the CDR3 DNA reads TGTGCCAGTTCTCGGGCGGGGCCCTACAATGAGCAGTTCTTC. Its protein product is CASSRAGPYNEQFF.

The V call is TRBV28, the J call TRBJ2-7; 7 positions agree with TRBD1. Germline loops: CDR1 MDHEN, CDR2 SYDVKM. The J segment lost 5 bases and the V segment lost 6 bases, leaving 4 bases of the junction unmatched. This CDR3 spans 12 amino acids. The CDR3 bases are TGTGCCAGCAGCACAGGGGCCCACGAGCAGTACGTC. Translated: CASSTGAHEQYV.

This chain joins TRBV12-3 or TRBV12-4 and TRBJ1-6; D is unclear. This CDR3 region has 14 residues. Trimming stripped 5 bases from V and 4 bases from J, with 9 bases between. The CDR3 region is CASSLGIYNSPLHF. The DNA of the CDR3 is TGTGCCAGCAGTCTAGGGATTTATAATTCACCCCTCCACTTT.

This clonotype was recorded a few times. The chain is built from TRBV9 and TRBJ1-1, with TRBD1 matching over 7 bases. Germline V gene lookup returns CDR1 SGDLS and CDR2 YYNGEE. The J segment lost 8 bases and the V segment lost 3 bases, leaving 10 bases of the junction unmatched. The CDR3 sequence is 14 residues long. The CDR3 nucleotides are TGTGCCAGCAGCGGCCCCGGGACAGATATAGAAGCTTTCTTT. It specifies CASSGPGTDIEAFF.

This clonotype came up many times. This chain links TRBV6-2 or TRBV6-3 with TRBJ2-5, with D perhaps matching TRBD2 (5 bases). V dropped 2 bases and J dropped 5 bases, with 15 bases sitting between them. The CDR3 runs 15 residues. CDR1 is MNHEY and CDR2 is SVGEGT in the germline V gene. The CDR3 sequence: CASSYIPRRGETQYF. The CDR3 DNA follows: TGTGCCAGCAGTTACATTCCCAGAAGAGGGGAGACCCAGTACTTC.

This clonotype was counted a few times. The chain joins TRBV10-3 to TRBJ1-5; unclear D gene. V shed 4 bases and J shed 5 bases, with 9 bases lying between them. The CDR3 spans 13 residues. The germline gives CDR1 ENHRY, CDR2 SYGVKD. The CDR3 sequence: CAISGRSHQPQHF. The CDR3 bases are TGTGCCATCAGTGGGCGCAGCCATCAGCCCCAGCATTTT.

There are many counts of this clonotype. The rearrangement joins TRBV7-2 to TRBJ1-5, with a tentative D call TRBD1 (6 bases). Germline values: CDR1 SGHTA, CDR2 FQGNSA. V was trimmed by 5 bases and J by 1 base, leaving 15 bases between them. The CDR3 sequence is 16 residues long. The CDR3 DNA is TGTGCCAGCAGCCTCTCTCGGGACACGAGCAATCAGCCCCAGCATTTT. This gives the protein CASSLSRDTSNQPQHF.

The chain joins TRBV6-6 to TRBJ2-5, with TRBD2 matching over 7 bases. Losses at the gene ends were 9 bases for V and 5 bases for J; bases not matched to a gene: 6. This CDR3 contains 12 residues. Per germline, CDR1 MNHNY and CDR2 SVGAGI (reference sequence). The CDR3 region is CASNRGGETQYF. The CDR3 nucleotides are TGTGCCAGTAACCGGGGAGGGGAGACCCAGTACTTC.

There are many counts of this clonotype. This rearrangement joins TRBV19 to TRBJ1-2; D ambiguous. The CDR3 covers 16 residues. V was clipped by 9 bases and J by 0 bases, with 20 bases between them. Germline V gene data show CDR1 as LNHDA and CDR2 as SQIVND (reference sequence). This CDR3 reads CASHRESLDPNYGYTF. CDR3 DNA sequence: TGTGCCAGCCACCGGGAGAGTCTTGACCCTAACTATGGCTACACCTTC.

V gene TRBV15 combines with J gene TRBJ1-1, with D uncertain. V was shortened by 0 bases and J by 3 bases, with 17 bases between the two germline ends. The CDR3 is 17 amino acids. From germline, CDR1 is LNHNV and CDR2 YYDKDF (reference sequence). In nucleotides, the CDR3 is TGTGCCACCAGCAGAGATCCGTGGGCGGAAGGTTACACTGAAGCTTTCTTT. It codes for CATSRDPWAEGYTEAFF.

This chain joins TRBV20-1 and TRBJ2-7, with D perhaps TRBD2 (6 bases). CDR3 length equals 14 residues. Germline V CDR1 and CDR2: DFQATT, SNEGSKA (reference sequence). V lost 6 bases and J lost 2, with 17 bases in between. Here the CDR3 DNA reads TGCAGTGCCGCCGGAGGGGTTGCTCCCTACGAGCAGTACTTC. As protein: CSAAGGVAPYEQYF.

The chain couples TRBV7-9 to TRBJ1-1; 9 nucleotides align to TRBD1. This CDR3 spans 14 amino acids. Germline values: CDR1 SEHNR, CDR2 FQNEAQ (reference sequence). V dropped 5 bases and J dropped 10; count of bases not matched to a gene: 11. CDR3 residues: CASSDGQGWAGAFF. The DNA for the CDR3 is TGTGCCAGCAGCGATGGACAGGGGTGGGCAGGAGCTTTCTTT.